This T cell receptor (beta chain) was profiled in a study of molecular identifiers for immune sequencing clone quantification. Overall study context: Replicates involved a five-way split of RNA from approximately 20,000 or 98,000 naive CD8 cells, with sequencing of four.

The CDR3 loop spans 16 amino acids. From germline, CDR1 is SGHDN and CDR2 FVKESK. Study conclusions and caveats: Highly expanded clone sizes could be underestimated by identical TCR molecules that share a barcode.

TCRdb used MiXCR to reprocess the PCR reads, holding one entry per CDR3 protein. The sample includes about 9,700 distinct CDR3 sequences, 15% to 20% of them seen just once. With respect to this clonotype: Its antigen is undetermined. One end of the junction fails to match germline, which may point to a read error.

The sample comprised naive CD8+ T cells from blood, with Jurkat cell RNA spiked in. The subset: FACS-sorted CD8+CD4-CCR7+CD45RA+ naive T cells. The genes are TRBV14 and TRBJ2-7; 7 nucleotides align to TRBD2. This receptor was identified in a human donor in good health. Some libraries in this study had Jurkat cell RNA spiked in. The CDR3 coding sequence is TGTGCCGGCAGCCAACACTTTGCGGGAGAGTCCTACGAGCAGTACTTC. This codes for CAGSQHFAGESYEQYF.